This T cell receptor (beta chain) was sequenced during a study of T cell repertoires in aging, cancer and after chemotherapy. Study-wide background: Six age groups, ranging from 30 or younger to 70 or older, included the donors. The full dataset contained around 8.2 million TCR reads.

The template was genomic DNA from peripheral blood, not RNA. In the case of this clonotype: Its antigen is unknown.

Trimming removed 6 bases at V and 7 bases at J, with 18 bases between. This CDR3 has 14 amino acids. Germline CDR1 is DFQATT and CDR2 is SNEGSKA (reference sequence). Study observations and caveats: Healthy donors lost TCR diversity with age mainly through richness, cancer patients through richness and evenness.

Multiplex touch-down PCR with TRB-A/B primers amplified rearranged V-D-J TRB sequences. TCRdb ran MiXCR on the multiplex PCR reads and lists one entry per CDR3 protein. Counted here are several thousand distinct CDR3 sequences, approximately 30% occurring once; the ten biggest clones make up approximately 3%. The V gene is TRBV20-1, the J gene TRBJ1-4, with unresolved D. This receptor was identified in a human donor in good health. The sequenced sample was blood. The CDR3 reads CSATGRVLGEKLFF. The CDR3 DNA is TGCAGTGCAACTGGTCGGGTCCTAGGTGAAAAACTGTTTTTT.